What follows is one T cell receptor beta chain and its context. V gave up 4 bases and J gave up 9 bases; unmatched junction bases: 7. Germline V lookup: CDR1 MNHEY, CDR2 SVGEGT. The CDR3 has 15 amino acids. In the authors' workflow: Amplified reference gene primers provided the basis for estimating nucleated cell counts. The method was immunoSEQ multiplex PCR; TCRdb's version includes in-frame clones alone and lacks a portion of them. From that table come the V and J calls and clone size; the DNA was used to work out D and trimming. This table holds a few hundred thousand clones, approximately 89% found once. The data derive from a study of blood T cell repertoires in COVID-19. Study overall: Sample material is recorded as cDNA or gDNA derived from T cells, B-cell-depleted T cells, or PBMCs.

The specimen sequenced was peripheral blood. This chain connects TRBV6-2 or TRBV6-3 to TRBJ2-7, with 15 bases aligning to TRBD2. The receptor comes from a woman aged 60 to 75 with acute or convalescent COVID-19. Here the CDR3 DNA reads TGTGCCAGCAGTTCCGGGACTAGCGGGGGGCCCAGGCAGTACTTC. The encoded protein is CASSSGTSGGPRQYF.